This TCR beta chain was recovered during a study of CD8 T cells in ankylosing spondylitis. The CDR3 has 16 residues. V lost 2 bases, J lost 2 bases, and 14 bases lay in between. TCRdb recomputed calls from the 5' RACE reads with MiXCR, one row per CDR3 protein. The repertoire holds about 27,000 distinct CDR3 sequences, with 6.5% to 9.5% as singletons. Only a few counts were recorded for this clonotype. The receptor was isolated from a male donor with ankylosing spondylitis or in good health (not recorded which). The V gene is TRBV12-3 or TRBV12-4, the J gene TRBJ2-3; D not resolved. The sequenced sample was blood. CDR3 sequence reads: CASSLPPARSTDTQYF. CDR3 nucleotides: TGTGCCAGCAGTTTACCCCCGGCTAGGTCCACAGATACGCAGTATTTT.